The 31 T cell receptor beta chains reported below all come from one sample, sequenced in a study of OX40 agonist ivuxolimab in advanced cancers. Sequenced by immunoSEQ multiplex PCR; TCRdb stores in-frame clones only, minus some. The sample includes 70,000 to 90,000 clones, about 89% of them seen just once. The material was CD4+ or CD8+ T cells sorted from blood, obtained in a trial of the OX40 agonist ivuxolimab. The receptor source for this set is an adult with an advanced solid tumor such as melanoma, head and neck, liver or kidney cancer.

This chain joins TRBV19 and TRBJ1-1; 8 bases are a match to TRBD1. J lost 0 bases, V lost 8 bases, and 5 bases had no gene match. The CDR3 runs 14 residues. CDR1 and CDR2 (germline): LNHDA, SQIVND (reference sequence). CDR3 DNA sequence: TGTGCCAGTCATAGGACAGGGATGAACACTGAAGCTTTCTTT. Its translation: CASHRTGMNTEAFF.

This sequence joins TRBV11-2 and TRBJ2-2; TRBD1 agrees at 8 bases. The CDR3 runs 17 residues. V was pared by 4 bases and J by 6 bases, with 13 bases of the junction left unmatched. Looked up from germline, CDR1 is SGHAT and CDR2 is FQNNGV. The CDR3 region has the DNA TGTGCCAGCAGCTCAAGCGGACAGGGTTCGATGGCCGGGGAGCTGTTTTTT. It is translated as CASSSSGQGSMAGELFF.

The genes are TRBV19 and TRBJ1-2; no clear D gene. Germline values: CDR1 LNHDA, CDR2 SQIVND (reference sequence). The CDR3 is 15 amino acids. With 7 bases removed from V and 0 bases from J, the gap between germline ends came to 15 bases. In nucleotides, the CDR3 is TGTGCCAGTACCACAGCGGGATCATCTAACTATGGCTACACCTTC. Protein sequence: CASTTAGSSNYGYTF.

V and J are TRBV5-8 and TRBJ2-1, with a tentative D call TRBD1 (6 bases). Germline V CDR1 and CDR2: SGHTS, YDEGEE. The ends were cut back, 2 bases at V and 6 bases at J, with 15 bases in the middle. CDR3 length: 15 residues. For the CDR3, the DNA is TGTGCCAGCAGCTTCGGTCGGGACACCGCCAATGAGCAGTTCTTC. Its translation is CASSFGRDTANEQFF.

The CDR3 sequence is CASRTGTLSTGELFF. In DNA, the CDR3 is TGTGCCAGCAGAACCGGGACCCTAAGCACCGGGGAGCTGTTTTTT. The rearrangement links TRBV6-1 to TRBJ2-2; perhaps D is TRBD1 or TRBD2 (5 bases each). The V gene lost 6 bases and the J gene lost 4 bases, with 15 bases spanning the gap. Per germline, CDR1 MNHNS and CDR2 SASEGT. The CDR3 runs 15 residues.

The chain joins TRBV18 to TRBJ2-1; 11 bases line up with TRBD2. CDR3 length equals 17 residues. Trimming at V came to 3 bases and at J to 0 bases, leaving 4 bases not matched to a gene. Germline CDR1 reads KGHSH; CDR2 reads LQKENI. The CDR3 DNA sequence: TGTGCCAGCTCACCCAGACTAGCGGGGTCCTCCTACAATGAGCAGTTCTTC. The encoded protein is CASSPRLAGSSYNEQFF.

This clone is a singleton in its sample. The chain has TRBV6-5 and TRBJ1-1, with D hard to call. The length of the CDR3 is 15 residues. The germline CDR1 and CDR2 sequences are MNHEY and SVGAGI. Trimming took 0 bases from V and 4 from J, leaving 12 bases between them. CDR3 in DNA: TGTGCCAGCAGTTACTCCCGGGCCGCCGTCACTGAAGCTTTCTTT. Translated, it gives CASSYSRAAVTEAFF.

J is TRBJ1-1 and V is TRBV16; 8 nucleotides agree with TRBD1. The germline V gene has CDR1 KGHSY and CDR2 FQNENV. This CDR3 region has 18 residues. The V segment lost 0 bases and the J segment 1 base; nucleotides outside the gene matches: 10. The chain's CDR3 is CASSQSTTYGTGNTEAFF. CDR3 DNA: TGTGCCAGCAGCCAATCTACTACCTACGGGACAGGGAACACTGAAGCTTTCTTT.

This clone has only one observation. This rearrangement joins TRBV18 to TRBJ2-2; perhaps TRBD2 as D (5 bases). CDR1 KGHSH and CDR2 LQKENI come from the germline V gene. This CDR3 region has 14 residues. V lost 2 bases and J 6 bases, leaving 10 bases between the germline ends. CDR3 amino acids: CASSPEGAAGELFF. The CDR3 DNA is TGTGCCAGCTCACCAGAGGGAGCGGCCGGGGAGCTGTTTTTT.

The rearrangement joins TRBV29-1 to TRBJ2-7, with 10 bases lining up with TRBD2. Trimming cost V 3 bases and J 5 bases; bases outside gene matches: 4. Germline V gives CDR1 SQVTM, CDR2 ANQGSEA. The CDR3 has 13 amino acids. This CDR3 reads CSVDFLAGDEQYF. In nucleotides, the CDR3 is TGCAGCGTTGACTTCCTAGCGGGAGACGAGCAGTACTTC.

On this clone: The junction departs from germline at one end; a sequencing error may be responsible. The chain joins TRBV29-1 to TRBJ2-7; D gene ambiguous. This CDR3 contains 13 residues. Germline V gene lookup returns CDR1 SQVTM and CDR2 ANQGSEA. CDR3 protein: CSVEGNVGSEQYF. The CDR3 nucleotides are TGCAGCGTGGAAGGAAACGTTGGGTCCGAGCAGTACTTC.

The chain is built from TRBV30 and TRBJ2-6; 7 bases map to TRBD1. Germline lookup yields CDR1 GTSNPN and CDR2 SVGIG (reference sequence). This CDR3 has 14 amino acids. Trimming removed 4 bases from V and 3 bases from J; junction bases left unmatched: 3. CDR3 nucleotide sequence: TGTGCCTGGACGACAGGGCTTGGGGCCAACGTCCTGACTTTC. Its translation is CAWTTGLGANVLTF. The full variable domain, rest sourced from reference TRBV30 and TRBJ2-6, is SQTIHQWPATLVQPVGSPLSLECTVEGTSNPNLYWYRQAAGRGLQLLFYSVGIGQISSEVPQNLSASRPQDRQFILSSKKLLLSDSGFYLCAWTTGLGANVLTFGAGSRLTVL.

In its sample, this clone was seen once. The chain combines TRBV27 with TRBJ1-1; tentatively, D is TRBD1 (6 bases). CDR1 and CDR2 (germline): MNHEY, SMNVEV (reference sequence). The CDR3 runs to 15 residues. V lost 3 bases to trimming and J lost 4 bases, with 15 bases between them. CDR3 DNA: TGTGCCAGCAGTTTCCAGCCAGGGGTCAGCACTGAAGCTTTCTTT. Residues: CASSFQPGVSTEAFF.

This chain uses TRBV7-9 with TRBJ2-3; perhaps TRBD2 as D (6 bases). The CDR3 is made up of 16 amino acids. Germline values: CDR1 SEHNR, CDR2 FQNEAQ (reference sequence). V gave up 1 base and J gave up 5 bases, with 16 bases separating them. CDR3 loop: CASSLGIGGIGDTQYF. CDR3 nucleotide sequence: TGTGCCAGCAGCTTAGGGATTGGCGGGATTGGAGATACGCAGTATTTT.

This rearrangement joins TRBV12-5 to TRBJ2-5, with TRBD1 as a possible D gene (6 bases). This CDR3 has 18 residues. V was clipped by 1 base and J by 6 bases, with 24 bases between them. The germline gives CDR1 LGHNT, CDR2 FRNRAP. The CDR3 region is CASGLDSWVSMGQKTQYF. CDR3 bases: TGTGCTAGTGGTTTGGATAGTTGGGTGTCGATGGGACAAAAGACCCAGTACTTC.

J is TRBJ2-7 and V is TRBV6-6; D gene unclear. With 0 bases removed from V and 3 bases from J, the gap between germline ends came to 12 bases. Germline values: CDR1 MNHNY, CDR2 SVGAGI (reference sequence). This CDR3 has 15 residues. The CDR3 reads CASSYSYRINYEQYF. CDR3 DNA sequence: TGTGCCAGCAGTTACTCCTACCGGATCAACTACGAGCAGTACTTC.

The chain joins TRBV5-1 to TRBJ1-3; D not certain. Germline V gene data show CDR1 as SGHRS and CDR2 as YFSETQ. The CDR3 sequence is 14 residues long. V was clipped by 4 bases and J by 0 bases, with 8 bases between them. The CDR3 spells CASSSDPSGNTIYF. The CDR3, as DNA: TGCGCCAGCAGCAGCGACCCCTCTGGAAACACCATATATTTT. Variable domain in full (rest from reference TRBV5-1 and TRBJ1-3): KAGVTQTPRYLIKTRGQQVTLSCSPISGHRSVSWYQQTPGQGLQFLFEYFSETQRNKGNFPGRFSGRQFSNSRSEMNVSTLELGDSALYLCASSSDPSGNTIYFGEGSWLTVV.

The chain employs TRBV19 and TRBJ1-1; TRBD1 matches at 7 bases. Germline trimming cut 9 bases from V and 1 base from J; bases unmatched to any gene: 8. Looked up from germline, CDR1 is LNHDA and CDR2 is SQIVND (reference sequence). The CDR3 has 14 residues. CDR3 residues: CASQRGQTNTEAFF. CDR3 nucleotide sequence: TGTGCCAGCCAAAGGGGACAGACGAACACTGAAGCTTTCTTT. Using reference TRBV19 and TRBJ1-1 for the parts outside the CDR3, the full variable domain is DGGITQSPKYLFRKEGQNVTLSCEQNLNHDAMYWYRQDPGQGLRLIYYSQIVNDFQKGDIAEGYSVSREKKESFPLTVTSAQKNPTAFYLCASQRGQTNTEAFFGQGTRLTVV.

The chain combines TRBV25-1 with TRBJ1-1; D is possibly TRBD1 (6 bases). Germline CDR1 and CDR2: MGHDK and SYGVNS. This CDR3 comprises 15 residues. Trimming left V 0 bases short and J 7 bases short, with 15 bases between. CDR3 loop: CASSEYYRERSEAFF. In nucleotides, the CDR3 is TGTGCCAGCAGTGAATATTACAGGGAGCGAAGTGAAGCTTTCTTT.

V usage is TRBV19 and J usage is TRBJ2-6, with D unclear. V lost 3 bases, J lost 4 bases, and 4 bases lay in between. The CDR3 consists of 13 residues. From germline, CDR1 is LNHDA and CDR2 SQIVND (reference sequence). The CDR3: CASSISGANVLTF. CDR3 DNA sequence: TGTGCCAGTAGTATCTCGGGGGCCAACGTCCTGACTTTC.

The CDR3 protein is CAIRPGQGVNEQFF. As DNA, the CDR3 is TGTGCCATCAGACCGGGACAGGGGGTAAATGAGCAGTTCTTC. V usage is TRBV10-3 and J usage is TRBJ2-1, with 11 bases matching TRBD1. J gave up 7 bases and V 6 bases, and 5 bases lay outside the gene matches. The germline V gene has CDR1 ENHRY and CDR2 SYGVKD. The CDR3 sequence is 14 residues long.

The CDR3 nucleotides read TGTGCCAGCAGTGAAGCTAGCGGGGTCTCGTACTTC. Its protein product is CASSEASGVSYF. The chain joins TRBV6-1 to TRBJ2-5; 8 nucleotides align to TRBD2. Unmatched junction bases numbered 4, after V lost 0 bases and J lost 13 bases. Germline-derived CDR1 and CDR2 are MNHNS and SASEGT. The CDR3 covers 12 residues.

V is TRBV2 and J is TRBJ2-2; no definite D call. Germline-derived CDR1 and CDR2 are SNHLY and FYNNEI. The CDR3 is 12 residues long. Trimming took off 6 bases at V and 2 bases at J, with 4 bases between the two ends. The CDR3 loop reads CASSLNTGELFF. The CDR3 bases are TGTGCCAGCAGCCTCAACACCGGGGAGCTGTTTTTT.

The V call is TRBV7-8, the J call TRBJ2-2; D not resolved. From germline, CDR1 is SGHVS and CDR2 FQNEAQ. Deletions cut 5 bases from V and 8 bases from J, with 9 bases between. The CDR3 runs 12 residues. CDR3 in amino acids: CASSPHLGELFF. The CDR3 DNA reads TGTGCCAGCAGCCCTCATCTGGGGGAGCTGTTTTTT.

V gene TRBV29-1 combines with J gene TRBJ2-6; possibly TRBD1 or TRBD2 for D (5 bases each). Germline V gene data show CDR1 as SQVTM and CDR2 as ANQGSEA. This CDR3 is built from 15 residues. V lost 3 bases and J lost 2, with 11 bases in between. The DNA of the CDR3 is TGCAGCGTTGAGGCCGGGGCGCCTGGGGCCAACGTCCTGACTTTC. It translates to CSVEAGAPGANVLTF. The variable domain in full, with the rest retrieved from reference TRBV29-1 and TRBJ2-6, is SAVISQKPSRDICQRGTSLTIQCQVDSQVTMMFWYRQQPGQSLTLIATANQGSEATYESGFVIDKFPISRPNLTFSTLTVSNMSPEDSSIYLCSVEAGAPGANVLTFGAGSRLTVL.

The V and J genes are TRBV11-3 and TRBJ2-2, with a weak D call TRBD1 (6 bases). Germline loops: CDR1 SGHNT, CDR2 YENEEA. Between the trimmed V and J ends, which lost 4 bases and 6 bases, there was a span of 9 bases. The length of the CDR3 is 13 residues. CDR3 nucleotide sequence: TGTGCCAGCAGCTATGAGGGGGCCGGGGAGCTGTTTTTT. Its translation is CASSYEGAGELFF.

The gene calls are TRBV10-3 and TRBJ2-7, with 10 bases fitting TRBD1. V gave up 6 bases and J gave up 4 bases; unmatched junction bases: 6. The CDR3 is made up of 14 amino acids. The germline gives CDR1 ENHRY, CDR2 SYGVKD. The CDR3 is CAIRNGDRGYEQYF. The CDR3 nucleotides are TGTGCCATCAGAAACGGGGACAGGGGATACGAGCAGTACTTC.

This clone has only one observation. The chain's CDR3 is CASSLVYEGPEQYF. The DNA for the CDR3 is TGTGCCAGCAGCTTAGTGTATGAGGGTCCCGAGCAGTACTTC. The chain is built from TRBV7-6 and TRBJ2-7, with D perhaps matching TRBD2 (5 bases). Germline assignment: CDR1 SGHVS and CDR2 FNYEAQ. The CDR3 is 14 amino acids. Trimming took 1 base from V and 6 from J, leaving 13 bases between them.

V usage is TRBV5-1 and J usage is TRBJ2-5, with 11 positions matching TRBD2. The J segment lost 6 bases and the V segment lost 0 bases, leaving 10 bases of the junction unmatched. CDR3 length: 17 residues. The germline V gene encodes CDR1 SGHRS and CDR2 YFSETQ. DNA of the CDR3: TGCGCCAGCAGCTTGGCCGGAACTAGCGGGAGCGGAAAGACCCAGTACTTC. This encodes CASSLAGTSGSGKTQYF.

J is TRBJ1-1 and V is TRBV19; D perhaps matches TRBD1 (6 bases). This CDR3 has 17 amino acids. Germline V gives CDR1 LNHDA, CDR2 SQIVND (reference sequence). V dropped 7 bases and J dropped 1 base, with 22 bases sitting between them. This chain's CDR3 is CASTRAGVRGSNTEAFF. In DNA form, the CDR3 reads TGTGCCAGTACTAGGGCGGGGGTCAGGGGCTCGAACACTGAAGCTTTCTTT. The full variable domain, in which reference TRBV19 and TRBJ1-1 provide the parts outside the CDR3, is DGGITQSPKYLFRKEGQNVTLSCEQNLNHDAMYWYRQDPGQGLRLIYYSQIVNDFQKGDIAEGYSVSREKKESFPLTVTSAQKNPTAFYLCASTRAGVRGSNTEAFFGQGTRLTVV.

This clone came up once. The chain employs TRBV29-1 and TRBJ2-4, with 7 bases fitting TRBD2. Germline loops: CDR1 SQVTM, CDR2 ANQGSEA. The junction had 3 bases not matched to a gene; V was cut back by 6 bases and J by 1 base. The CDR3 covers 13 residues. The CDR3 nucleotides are TGCAGCGTGACACTAGCGGCCAAAAACATTCAGTACTTC. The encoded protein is CSVTLAAKNIQYF. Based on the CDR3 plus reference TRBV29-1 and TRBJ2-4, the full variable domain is SAVISQKPSRDICQRGTSLTIQCQVDSQVTMMFWYRQQPGQSLTLIATANQGSEATYESGFVIDKFPISRPNLTFSTLTVSNMSPEDSSIYLCSVTLAAKNIQYFGAGTRLSVL.